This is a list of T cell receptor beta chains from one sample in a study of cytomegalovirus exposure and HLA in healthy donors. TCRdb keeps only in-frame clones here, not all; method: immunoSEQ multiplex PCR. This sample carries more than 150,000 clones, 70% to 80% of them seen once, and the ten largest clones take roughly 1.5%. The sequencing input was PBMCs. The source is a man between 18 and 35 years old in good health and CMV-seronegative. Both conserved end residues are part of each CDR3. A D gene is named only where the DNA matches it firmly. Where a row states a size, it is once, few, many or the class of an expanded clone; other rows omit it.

TGCGCCAGCAGCTTGAGGTCAGCGGCTAACTATGGCTACACCTTC,CASSLRSAANYGYTF,TRBJ1-2,.,TRBV5-1,.
TGTGCCTGGAGCCGTGGACAGGGGTATTCTACAGCTAATGAAAAACTGTTTTTT,CAWSRGQGYSTANEKLFF,TRBJ1-4,.,TRBV30,TRBD1
TGTGCCAGCAGCTTAGCGCTAGCGGGGGGGCAGGAGACCCAGTACTTC,CASSLALAGGQETQYF,TRBJ2-5,.,TRBV11-2,TRBD2
TGCGCCAGCAGTCAATCCGCCGGGACTAGCGGGGCGTCCTCCTACAATGAGCAGTTCTTC,CASSQSAGTSGASSYNEQFF,TRBJ2-1,.,TRBV23-1,TRBD2
TGCAGCGTTTTACAGGGGCCTAACTATGGCTACACCTTC,CSVLQGPNYGYTF,TRBJ1-2,.,TRBV29-1,TRBD1
TGCGCCAGCAGCCAAGAGAGGGTAACTTACAATGAGCAGTTCTTC,CASSQERVTYNEQFF,TRBJ2-1,.,TRBV4-1,.
TGTGCCAGCAGCCTCCTAAACAGGGGTGAAGCTTTCTTT,CASSLLNRGEAFF,TRBJ1-1,.,TRBV7-9,TRBD1
TGTGCCAGCAGTTACGGCAGGCACACCTACGAGCAGTACTTC,CASSYGRHTYEQYF,TRBJ2-7,.,TRBV6-5,.
TGCAGCGTTGAGGGGACAGGGCGAGGGTTTTCCTACGAGCAGTACTTC,CSVEGTGRGFSYEQYF,TRBJ2-7,.,TRBV29-1,TRBD1
TGCGCCAGCAGCCAAGCCCCCGGGACTGAGAACACTGAAGCTTTCTTT,CASSQAPGTENTEAFF,TRBJ1-1,few,TRBV4-1,.
TGTGCCAGCCGTATAGATAGGGGTTACTATGGCTACACCTTC,CASRIDRGYYGYTF,TRBJ1-2,.,TRBV19,.
TGTGCCAGCAGCCTCGACCCGGAGACGGCGAGCGAAAAACTGTTTTTT,CASSLDPETASEKLFF,TRBJ1-4,.,TRBV7-2,.
TGTGCCAGCAGTTACGGACATCTGAACACTGAAGCTTTCTTT,CASSYGHLNTEAFF,TRBJ1-1,.,TRBV6-5,.
TGTGCCAGTAGCCCCGTCCAGGGGAGTAGCAATCAGCCCCAGCATTTT,CASSPVQGSSNQPQHF,TRBJ1-5,.,TRBV19,.
TGTGCTAGTGGTTTGGAGTGGGCAGGGAGGGAGACCCAGTACTTC,CASGLEWAGRETQYF,TRBJ2-5,.,TRBV12-5,.
TGTGCCAGCAGCGCGGTACGAAGGCCTAAGACAGATACGCAGTATTTT,CASSAVRRPKTDTQYF,TRBJ2-3,.,TRBV11-2,.
TGTGCCAGCGTGACACAACAGGGGGGAGCTTTCTTT,CASVTQQGGAFF,TRBJ1-1,few,TRBV27,TRBD1
TGTGCTAGCAGCCCCTCCTCCTACAATGAGCAGTTCTTC,CASSPSSYNEQFF,TRBJ2-1,.,TRBV7-7,.
TGTGCCAGCAGCCCACAAGAGACCCAGTACTTC,CASSPQETQYF,TRBJ2-5,once,TRBV7-2,.
TGTGCCAGCAGCCCCCCAGGCCGACTAGCGGGGACAGATACGCAGTATTTT,CASSPPGRLAGTDTQYF,TRBJ2-3,.,TRBV27,TRBD2
TGCGCCAGCAGCACTCCCGGGGAGCTGTTTTTT,CASSTPGELFF,TRBJ2-2,.,TRBV5-1,.
TGTGCCAGCAGCCCCTGGACTAGCGGACTTAATGAGCAGTTCTTC,CASSPWTSGLNEQFF,TRBJ2-1,.,TRBV13,TRBD2
TGTGCCAGCGGCGCCGCGCGCAGGGCCGGTCAGCCCCAGCATTTT,CASGAARRAGQPQHF,TRBJ1-5,.,TRBV27,.
TGTGCCAGTAGTCCCTCGGCGAGGGCCGGGGGGGACACCATATATTTT,CASSPSARAGGDTIYF,TRBJ1-3,.,TRBV19,.
TGTGCTATTTTAAGGGAGGCTGGGGCCAACGTCCTGACTTTC,CAILREAGANVLTF,TRBJ2-6,.,TRBV6-6,.
TGTGCCAGCAGCACCCTGACTAGCTCAGATACGCAGTATTTT,CASSTLTSSDTQYF,TRBJ2-3,few,TRBV7-2,TRBD2
TGTGCCAGCAGCCCAAGATATAAAGCGACTAGCGGCCCCTACGAGCAGTACTTC,CASSPRYKATSGPYEQYF,TRBJ2-7,.,TRBV7-2,TRBD2
TGTGCCAGCAGTGTCCTCTTCGGGGGATCCTACGAGCAGTACTTC,CASSVLFGGSYEQYF,TRBJ2-7,.,TRBV27,.
TGCGCCAGCAGCGTTAGCGGGGCCAGCTATGAGCAGTTCTTC,CASSVSGASYEQFF,TRBJ2-1,.,TRBV5-1,TRBD2
TGTGCCAGCAGTGAGCAGGGGAAGAACACCGGGGAGCTGTTTTTT,CASSEQGKNTGELFF,TRBJ2-2,few,TRBV2,.